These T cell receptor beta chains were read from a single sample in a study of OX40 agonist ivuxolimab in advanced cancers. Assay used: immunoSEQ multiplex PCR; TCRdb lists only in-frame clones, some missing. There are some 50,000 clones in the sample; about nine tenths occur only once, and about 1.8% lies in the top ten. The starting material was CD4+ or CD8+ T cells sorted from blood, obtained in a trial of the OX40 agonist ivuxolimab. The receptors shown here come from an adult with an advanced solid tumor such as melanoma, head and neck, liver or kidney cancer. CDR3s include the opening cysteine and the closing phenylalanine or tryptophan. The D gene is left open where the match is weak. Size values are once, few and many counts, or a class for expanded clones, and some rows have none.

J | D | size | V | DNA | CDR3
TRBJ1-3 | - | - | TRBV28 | TGTGCCAGCAGTTTAGGGACTCGGGGAAACACCATATATTTT | CASSLGTRGNTIYF
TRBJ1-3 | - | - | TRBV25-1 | TGTGCCAGCAGTGAACCCTCTGGAAACACCATATATTTT | CASSEPSGNTIYF
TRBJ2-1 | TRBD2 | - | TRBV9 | TGTGCCAGCAGCCCCCCCGGGACTAGCGGGAGTCCTGAGCAGTTCTTC | CASSPPGTSGSPEQFF
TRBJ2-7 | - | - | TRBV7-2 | TGTGCCAGCAGCTTCGTCGGTGTCTACGAGCAGTACTTC | CASSFVGVYEQYF
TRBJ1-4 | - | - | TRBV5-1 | TGCGCCAGCAGCTTGGTGGTGAATGAAAAACTGTTTTTT | CASSLVVNEKLFF
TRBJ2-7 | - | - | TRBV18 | TGTGCCAGCTCGCCGGCTCTATCCTACGAGCAGTACTTC | CASSPALSYEQYF
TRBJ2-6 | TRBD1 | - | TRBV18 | TGTGCCAGCTCACCCTCGGGACAGGGATATGGGGCCAACGTCCTGACTTTC | CASSPSGQGYGANVLTF
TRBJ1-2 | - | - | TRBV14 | TGTGCCAGCAGCCAACTCAGGGTTGGCTCTGGCCGCTATGGCTACACCTTC | CASSQLRVGSGRYGYTF
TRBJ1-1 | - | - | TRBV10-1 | TGCGCCAGCAGTCCGGACCAGAACACTGAAGCTTTCTTT | CASSPDQNTEAFF
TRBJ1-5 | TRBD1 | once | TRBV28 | TGTGCCAGCAGTTGGGGACAGGGTCCTAATCAGCCCCAGCATTTT | CASSWGQGPNQPQHF
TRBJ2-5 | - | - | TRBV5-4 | TGTGCCAGCAGCTTGGGGACAGCCGAGACCCAGTACTTC | CASSLGTAETQYF
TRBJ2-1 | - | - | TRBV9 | TGTGCCAGCAGCGCTCCCCGGGACCGAAACTATGAGCAGTTCTTC | CASSAPRDRNYEQFF
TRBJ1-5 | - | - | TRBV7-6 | TGTGCCAGCAGCTTGCAGACAAATCAGCCCCAGCATTTT | CASSLQTNQPQHF
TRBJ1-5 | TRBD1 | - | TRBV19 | TGTGCCAGTAGTATAGGGGCAGGGGGCCGTCAGCCCCAGCATTTT | CASSIGAGGRQPQHF
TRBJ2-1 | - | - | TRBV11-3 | TGTGCCAGCAGCTTAGATCCGATTTACAATGAGCAGTTCTTC | CASSLDPIYNEQFF
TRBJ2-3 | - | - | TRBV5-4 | TGTGCCAGCAGCTTGAAAGTCGGGGGAAAAACAGATACGCAGTATTTT | CASSLKVGGKTDTQYF
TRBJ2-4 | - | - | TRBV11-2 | TGTGCCAGCAGCTTAAGGACCGGGGGAGTCGCCAAAAACATTCAGTACTTC | CASSLRTGGVAKNIQYF
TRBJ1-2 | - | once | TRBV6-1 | TGTGCCAGCAGTGTTCAAACAGGGCAAAACTATGGCTACACCTTC | CASSVQTGQNYGYTF
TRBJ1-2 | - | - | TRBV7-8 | TGTGCCAGCAGCTTAGCATGGGGGTCAGACCCAGCCGGCTACACCTTC | CASSLAWGSDPAGYTF
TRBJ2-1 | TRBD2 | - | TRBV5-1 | TGCGCCAGCAGCCCACTAGCGGGGGGGCGGAATGAGCAGTTCTTC | CASSPLAGGRNEQFF
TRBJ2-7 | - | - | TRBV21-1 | TGTGCCAGCAGCAAAATTCGGCCAGGCTGGCAGCCCTGCCCCTACGAGCAGTACTTC | CASSKIRPGWQPCPYEQYF
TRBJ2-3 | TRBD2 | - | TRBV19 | TGTGCCAGTAGTATAGGAGCGGGGAGCACAGATACGCAGTATTTT | CASSIGAGSTDTQYF
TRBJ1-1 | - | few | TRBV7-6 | TGTGCCAGCAGCCTGGTTCAGGGTAGCACTGAAGCTTTCTTT | CASSLVQGSTEAFF
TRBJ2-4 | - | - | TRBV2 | TGTGCCAGCAGTGGCGGCAGCCTAGCCAAAAACATTCAGTACTTC | CASSGGSLAKNIQYF
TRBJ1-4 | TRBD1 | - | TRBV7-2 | TGTGCCAGCAGCCCCAGGACAGGGTACAATGAAAAACTGTTTTTT | CASSPRTGYNEKLFF
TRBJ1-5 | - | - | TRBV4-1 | TGCGCCAGCAGCCAAGGGGTAGGGGAAGGTCAGCCCCAGCATTTT | CASSQGVGEGQPQHF
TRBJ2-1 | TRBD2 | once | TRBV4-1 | TGCGCCAGCAGCGGGCGGGGACTAGTCTCCTACAATGAGCAGTTCTTC | CASSGRGLVSYNEQFF
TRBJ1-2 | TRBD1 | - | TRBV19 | TGTGCCAGTAGTCGACAGGGGTCCTATGGCTACACCTTC | CASSRQGSYGYTF
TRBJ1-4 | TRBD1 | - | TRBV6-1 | TGTGCCAGCATCAGGGGGGACAGGGGTTTCGAAAAACTGTTTTTT | CASIRGDRGFEKLFF
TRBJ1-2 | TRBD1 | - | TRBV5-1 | TGCGCCAGCAGCAGGGGACAGGGAACTGGAAGTAACTATGGCTACACCTTC | CASSRGQGTGSNYGYTF
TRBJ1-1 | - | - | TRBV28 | TGTGCCAGCCATGGAGGGGAGGCGGCGGGCACTGAAGCTTTCTTT | CASHGGEAAGTEAFF
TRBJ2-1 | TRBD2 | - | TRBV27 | TGTGCCAGCAGTTTAAAGGGGGCGGGGGGGTCCTACAATGAGCAGTTCTTC | CASSLKGAGGSYNEQFF
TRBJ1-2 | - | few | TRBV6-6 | TGTGCCAGCAGTCGCACAGTGGCCTATGGCTACACCTTC | CASSRTVAYGYTF
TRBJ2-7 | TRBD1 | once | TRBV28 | TGTGCCAGCAGTCCCCCGGGACAGTTGACCTACGAGCAGTACTTC | CASSPPGQLTYEQYF
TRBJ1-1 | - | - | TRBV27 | TGTGCCAGCAGTTTGTACAGGGATGATACTGAAGCTTTCTTT | CASSLYRDDTEAFF
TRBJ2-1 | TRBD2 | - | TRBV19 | TGTGCCAGTAGTTTTGGACTAGCTACGAATGAGCAGTTCTTC | CASSFGLATNEQFF
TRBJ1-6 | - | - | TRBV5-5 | TGTGCCAGCAGCTTGGCCGGGGGTTTAGAGTCACCCCTCCACTTT | CASSLAGGLESPLHF
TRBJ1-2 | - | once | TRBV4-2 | TGTGCCAGCAGCCAAGATTTTCCCAAAAGGGACTATGGCTACACCTTC | CASSQDFPKRDYGYTF
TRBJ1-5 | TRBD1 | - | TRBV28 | TGTGCCAGCAGTTTATCCGGGTCGACAGGGAGGTATCAGCCCCAGCATTTT | CASSLSGSTGRYQPQHF
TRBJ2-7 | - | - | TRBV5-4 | TGTGCCAGCACCGAGCAGGGGTCCCGCTACGAGCAGTACTTC | CASTEQGSRYEQYF
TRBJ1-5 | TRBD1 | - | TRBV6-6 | TGTGCCAGCAGTTTGGGGGACAGGGGTTCTCAGCCCCAGCATTTT | CASSLGDRGSQPQHF
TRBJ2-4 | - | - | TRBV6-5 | TGTGCCAGCACCGAGGCGGACATTCAGTACTTC | CASTEADIQYF
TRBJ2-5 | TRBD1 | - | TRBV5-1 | TGCGCCAGCAGCCCGGCACCGGGACAGGGGCGAGAGACCCAGTACTTC | CASSPAPGQGRETQYF
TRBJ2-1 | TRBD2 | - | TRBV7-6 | TGTGCCAGCAGCTTCAAGAAGGTAGCGGGAGAGTCTGAGCAGTTCTTC | CASSFKKVAGESEQFF
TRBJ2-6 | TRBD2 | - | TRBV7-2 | TGTGCCAGCAGGCTGGGGAGCGGGGTGTCTGGGGCCAACGTCCTGACTTTC | CASRLGSGVSGANVLTF
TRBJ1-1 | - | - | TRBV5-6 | TGTGCCAGCAGGAGGAGAGGGGCCGGCAACACTGAAGCTTTCTTT | CASRRRGAGNTEAFF
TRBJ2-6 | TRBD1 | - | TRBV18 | TGTGCCAGCTCACCACCGAATAGAGGACAGGGGGCAGGTGGGGCCAACGTCCTGACTTTC | CASSPPNRGQGAGGANVLTF